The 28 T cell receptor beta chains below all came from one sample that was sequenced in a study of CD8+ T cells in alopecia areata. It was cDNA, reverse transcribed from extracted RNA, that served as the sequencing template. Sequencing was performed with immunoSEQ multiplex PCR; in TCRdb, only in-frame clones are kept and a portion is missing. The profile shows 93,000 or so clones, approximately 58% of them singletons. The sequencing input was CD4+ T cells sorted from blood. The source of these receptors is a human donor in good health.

The CDR3 spells CASSPRTGNYGYTF. CDR3 DNA sequence: TGCGCCAGCAGCCCAAGGACAGGGAACTATGGCTACACCTTC. V and J are TRBV5-1 and TRBJ1-2, with 8 bases fitting TRBD1. V lost 4 bases, J lost 2 bases, and 4 bases stayed unmatched. Germline assignment: CDR1 SGHRS and CDR2 YFSETQ. The CDR3 length is 14 residues. Full variable domain (missing parts from reference TRBV5-1 and TRBJ1-2): KAGVTQTPRYLIKTRGQQVTLSCSPISGHRSVSWYQQTPGQGLQFLFEYFSETQRNKGNFPGRFSGRQFSNSRSEMNVSTLELGDSALYLCASSPRTGNYGYTFGSGTRLTVV.

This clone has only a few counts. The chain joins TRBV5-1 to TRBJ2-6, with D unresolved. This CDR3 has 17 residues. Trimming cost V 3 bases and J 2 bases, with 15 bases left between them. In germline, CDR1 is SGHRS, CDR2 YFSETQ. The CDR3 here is CASSWDANLPGANVLTF. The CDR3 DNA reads TGCGCCAGCAGCTGGGATGCTAATCTACCTGGGGCCAACGTCCTGACTTTC. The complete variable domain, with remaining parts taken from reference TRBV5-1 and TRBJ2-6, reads KAGVTQTPRYLIKTRGQQVTLSCSPISGHRSVSWYQQTPGQGLQFLFEYFSETQRNKGNFPGRFSGRQFSNSRSEMNVSTLELGDSALYLCASSWDANLPGANVLTFGAGSRLTVL.

The CDR3 DNA sequence: TGTGCCAGCAGCCCCACGGGTGGTCGGGGCCCTGAAGCTTTCTTT. This codes for CASSPTGGRGPEAFF. This chain links TRBV11-2 with TRBJ1-1; a weak D match, TRBD1 (5 bases). This CDR3 is built from 15 residues. Trimming cost V 5 bases and J 6 bases, with 19 bases left between them. Germline CDR1 and CDR2: SGHAT and FQNNGV.

The CDR3 region has the DNA TGCAGCGTTGAAGAGAGGGGGGTTGAAAAACTGTTTTTT. It specifies CSVEERGVEKLFF. This chain uses TRBV29-1 with TRBJ1-4; tentatively, D is TRBD1 (6 bases). Trimming pared 0 bases from V and 7 bases from J, leaving 9 bases between. The CDR3 length is 13 residues. Germline lookup yields CDR1 SQVTM and CDR2 ANQGSEA.

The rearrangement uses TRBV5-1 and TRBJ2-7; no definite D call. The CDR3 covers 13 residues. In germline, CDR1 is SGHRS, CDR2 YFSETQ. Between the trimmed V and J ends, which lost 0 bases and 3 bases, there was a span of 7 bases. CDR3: CASSLVGGYEQYF. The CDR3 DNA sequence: TGCGCCAGCAGCTTGGTGGGCGGCTACGAGCAGTACTTC.

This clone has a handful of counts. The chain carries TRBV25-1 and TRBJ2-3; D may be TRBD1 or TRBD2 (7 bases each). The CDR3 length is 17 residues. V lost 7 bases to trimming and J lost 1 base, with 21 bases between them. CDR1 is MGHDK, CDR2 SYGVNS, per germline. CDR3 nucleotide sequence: TGTGCCAGCACCGGGGGGACAGACGCTTGGGGCACAGATACGCAGTATTTT. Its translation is CASTGGTDAWGTDTQYF.

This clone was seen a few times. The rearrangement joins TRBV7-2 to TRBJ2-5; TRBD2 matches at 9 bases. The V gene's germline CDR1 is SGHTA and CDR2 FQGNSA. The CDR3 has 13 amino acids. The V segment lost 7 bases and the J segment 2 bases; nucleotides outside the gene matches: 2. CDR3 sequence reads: CASTAGGQETQYF. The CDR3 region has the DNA TGTGCCAGCACCGCGGGGGGGCAAGAGACCCAGTACTTC.

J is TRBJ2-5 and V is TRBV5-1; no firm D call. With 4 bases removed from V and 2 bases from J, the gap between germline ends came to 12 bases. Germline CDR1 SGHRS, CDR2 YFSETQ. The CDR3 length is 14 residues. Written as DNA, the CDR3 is TGCGCCAGCAGCGCAGGACCCCAGCAAGAGACCCAGTACTTC. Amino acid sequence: CASSAGPQQETQYF.

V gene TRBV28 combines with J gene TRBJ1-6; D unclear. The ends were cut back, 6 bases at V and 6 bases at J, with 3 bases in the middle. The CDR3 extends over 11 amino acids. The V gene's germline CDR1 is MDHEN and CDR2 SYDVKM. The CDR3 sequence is CASRGNSPLHF. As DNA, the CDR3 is TGTGCCAGCAGGGGTAATTCACCCCTCCACTTT.

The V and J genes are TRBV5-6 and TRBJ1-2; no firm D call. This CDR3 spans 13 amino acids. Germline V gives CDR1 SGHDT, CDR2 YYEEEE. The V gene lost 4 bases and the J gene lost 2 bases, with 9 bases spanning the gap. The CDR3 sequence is CASSRTDNYGYTF. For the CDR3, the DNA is TGTGCCAGCAGCAGAACAGACAACTATGGCTACACCTTC. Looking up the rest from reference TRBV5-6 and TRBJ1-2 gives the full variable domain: DAGVTQSPTHLIKTRGQQVTLRCSPKSGHDTVSWYQQALGQGPQFIFQYYEEEERQRGNFPDRFSGHQFPNYSSELNVNALLLGDSALYLCASSRTDNYGYTFGSGTRLTVV.

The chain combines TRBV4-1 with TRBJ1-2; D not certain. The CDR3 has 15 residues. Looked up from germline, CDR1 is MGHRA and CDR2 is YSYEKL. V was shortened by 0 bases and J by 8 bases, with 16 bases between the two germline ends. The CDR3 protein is CASSQDSHPLPGYTF. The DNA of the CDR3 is TGCGCCAGCAGCCAAGATAGCCATCCCCTGCCCGGCTACACCTTC.

DNA of the CDR3: TGCAGCGTTGCGGACGGCGAGCAGTACTTC. Amino acid sequence: CSVADGEQYF. The chain is built from TRBV29-1 and TRBJ2-7, with unresolved D. Trimming removed 4 bases from V and 6 bases from J, with 7 bases in between. The CDR3 sequence is 10 residues long. Germline V CDR1 and CDR2: SQVTM, ANQGSEA.

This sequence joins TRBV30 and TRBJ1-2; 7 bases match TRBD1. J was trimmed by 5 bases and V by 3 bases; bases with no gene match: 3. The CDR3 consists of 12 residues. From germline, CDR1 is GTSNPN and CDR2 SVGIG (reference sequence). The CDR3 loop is CAWRTGPYGYTF. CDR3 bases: TGTGCCTGGAGGACAGGGCCTTATGGCTACACCTTC. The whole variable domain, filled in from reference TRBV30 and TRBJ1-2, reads SQTIHQWPATLVQPVGSPLSLECTVEGTSNPNLYWYRQAAGRGLQLLFYSVGIGQISSEVPQNLSASRPQDRQFILSSKKLLLSDSGFYLCAWRTGPYGYTFGSGTRLTVV.

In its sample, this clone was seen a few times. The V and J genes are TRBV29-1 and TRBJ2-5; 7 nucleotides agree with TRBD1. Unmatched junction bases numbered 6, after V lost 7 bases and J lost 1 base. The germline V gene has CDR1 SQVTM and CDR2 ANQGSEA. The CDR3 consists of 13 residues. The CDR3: CSGLDRFQETQYF. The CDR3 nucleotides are TGCAGCGGCCTGGACAGGTTCCAAGAGACCCAGTACTTC. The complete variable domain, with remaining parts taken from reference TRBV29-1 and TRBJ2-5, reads SAVISQKPSRDICQRGTSLTIQCQVDSQVTMMFWYRQQPGQSLTLIATANQGSEATYESGFVIDKFPISRPNLTFSTLTVSNMSPEDSSIYLCSGLDRFQETQYFGPGTRLLVL.

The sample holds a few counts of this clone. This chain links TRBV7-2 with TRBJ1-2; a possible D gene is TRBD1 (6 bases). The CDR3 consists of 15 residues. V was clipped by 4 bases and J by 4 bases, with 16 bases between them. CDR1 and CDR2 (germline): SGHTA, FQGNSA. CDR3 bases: TGTGCCAGCAGCTCACACAGGGAGTCCTCCTATGGCTACACCTTC. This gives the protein CASSSHRESSYGYTF.

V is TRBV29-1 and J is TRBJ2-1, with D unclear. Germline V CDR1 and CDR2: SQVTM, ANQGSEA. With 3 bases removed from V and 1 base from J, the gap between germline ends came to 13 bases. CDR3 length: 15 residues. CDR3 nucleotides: TGCAGCGTTGATACTGGTCAGAAATCCTACAATGAGCAGTTCTTC. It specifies CSVDTGQKSYNEQFF.

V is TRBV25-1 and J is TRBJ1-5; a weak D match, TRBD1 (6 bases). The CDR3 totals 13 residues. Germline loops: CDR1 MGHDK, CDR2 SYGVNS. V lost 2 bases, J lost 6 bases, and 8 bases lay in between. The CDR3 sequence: CASSEAGAQPQHF. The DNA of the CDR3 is TGTGCCAGCAGTGAAGCGGGGGCTCAGCCCCAGCATTTT.

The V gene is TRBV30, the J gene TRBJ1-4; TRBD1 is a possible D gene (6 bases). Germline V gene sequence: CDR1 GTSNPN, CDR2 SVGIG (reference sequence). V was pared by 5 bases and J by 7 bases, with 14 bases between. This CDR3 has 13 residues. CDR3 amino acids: CAWGGMGIEKLFF. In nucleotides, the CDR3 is TGTGCCTGGGGGGGCATGGGGATTGAAAAACTGTTTTTT.

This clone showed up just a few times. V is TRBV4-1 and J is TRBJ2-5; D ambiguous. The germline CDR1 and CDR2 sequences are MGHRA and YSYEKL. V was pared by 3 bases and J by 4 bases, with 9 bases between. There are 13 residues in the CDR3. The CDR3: CASSQWTRETQYF. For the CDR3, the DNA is TGCGCCAGCAGCCAGTGGACCAGAGAGACCCAGTACTTC.

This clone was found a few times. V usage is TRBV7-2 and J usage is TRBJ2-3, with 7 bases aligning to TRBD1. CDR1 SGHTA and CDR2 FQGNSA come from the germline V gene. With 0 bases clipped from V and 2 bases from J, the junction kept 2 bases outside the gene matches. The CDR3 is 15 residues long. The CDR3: CASSLAGQITDTQYF. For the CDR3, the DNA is TGTGCCAGCAGCTTAGCGGGACAGATCACAGATACGCAGTATTTT.

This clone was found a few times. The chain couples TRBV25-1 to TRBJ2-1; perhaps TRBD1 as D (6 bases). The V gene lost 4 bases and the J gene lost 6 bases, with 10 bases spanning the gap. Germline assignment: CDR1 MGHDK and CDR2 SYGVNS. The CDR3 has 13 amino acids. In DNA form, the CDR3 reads TGTGCCAGCAGTGGGGGACACAGCAATGAGCAGTTCTTC. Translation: CASSGGHSNEQFF.

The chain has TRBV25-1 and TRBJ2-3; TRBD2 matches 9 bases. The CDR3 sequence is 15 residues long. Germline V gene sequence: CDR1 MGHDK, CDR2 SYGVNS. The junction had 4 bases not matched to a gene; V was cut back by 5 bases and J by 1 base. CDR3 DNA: TGTGCCAGCAGTCTGCGCGGGGGGGGCACAGATACGCAGTATTTT. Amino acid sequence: CASSLRGGGTDTQYF.

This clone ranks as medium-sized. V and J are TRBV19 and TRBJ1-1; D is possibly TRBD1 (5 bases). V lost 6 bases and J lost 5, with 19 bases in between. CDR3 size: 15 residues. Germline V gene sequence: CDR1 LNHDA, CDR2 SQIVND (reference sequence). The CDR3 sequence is CASRIDTRGWTEAFF. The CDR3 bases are TGTGCCAGTAGGATCGACACTCGGGGGTGGACTGAAGCTTTCTTT.

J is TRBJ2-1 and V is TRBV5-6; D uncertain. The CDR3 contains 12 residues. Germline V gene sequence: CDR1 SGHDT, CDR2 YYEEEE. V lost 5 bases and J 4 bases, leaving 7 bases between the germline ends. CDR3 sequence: CASRSGYNEQFF. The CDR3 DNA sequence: TGTGCCAGCAGGTCAGGTTACAATGAGCAGTTCTTC.

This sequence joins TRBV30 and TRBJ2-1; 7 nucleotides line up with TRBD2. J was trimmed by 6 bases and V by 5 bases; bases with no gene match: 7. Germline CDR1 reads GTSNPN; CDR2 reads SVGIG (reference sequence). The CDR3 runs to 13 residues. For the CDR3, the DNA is TGTGCCTGGGAGGGTAGACTAGCCAATGAGCAGTTCTTC. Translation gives CAWEGRLANEQFF.

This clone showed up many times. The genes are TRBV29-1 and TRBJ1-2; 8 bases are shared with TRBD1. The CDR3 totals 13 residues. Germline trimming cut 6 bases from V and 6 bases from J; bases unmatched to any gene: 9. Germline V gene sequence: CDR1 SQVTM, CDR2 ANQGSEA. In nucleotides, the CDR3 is TGCAGCGTATTTGACAGGGGCGTCAATGGCTACACCTTC. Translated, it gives CSVFDRGVNGYTF.

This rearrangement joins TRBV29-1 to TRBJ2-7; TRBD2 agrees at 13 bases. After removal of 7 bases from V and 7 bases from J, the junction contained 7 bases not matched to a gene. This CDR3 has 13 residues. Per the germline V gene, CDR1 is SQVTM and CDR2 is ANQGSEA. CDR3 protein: CSARGLAGVEQYF. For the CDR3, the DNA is TGCAGCGCTCGCGGACTAGCGGGGGTTGAGCAGTACTTC.

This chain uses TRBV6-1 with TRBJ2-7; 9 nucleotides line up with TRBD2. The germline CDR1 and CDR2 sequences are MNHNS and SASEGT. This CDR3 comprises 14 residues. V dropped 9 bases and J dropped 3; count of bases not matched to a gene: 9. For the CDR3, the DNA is TGTGCCAGTCTTCGAGCGGGGGGCTACTACGAGCAGTACTTC. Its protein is CASLRAGGYYEQYF.